The 9 T cell receptor beta chains given below trace back to one sample, sequenced in a study of T-cell reconstitution after alpha-beta-depleted transplantation in children. Preparation of the TCRbeta library was carried out with unique molecular identifiers. TCRdb processed the PCR reads anew with MiXCR; each CDR3 protein has one entry. The sample includes approximately 130,000 distinct CDR3 sequences, about 9.9% of them seen just once. Material: PBMCs, mostly from graft donor cells, obtained 180 days after TCRalphabeta/CD19-depleted stem cell transplant. The receptors come from a girl less than two years old who had a stem cell transplant for combined immunodeficiency, so the T cells may come from the graft donor.

The gene calls are TRBV6-2 or TRBV6-3 and TRBJ1-5; no definite D call. The V gene lost 6 bases and the J gene lost 0 bases, with 15 bases spanning the gap. The CDR3 is 16 residues long. Looked up from germline, CDR1 is MNHEY and CDR2 is SVGEGT. CDR3 DNA: TGTGCCAGCAGCCCCTGGAGACCCTATAGCAATCAGCCCCAGCATTTT. As protein: CASSPWRPYSNQPQHF.

V and J are TRBV5-1 and TRBJ2-6, with 7 bases matching TRBD1. The CDR3 spans 18 residues. The germline V gene has CDR1 SGHRS and CDR2 YFSETQ. The J segment lost 0 bases and the V segment lost 0 bases, leaving 6 bases of the junction unmatched. CDR3 sequence (DNA): TGCGCCAGCAGCTTGGGAGGGACAGCCCACTCTGGGGCCAACGTCCTGACTTTC. Its protein is CASSLGGTAHSGANVLTF.

This clonotype turned up a few times. The rearrangement joins TRBV18 to TRBJ1-4, with 9 bases aligning to TRBD1. The length of the CDR3 is 15 residues. Per the germline V gene, CDR1 is KGHSH and CDR2 is LQKENI. V shed 1 base, J shed 8 bases, and the junction held 5 bases outside the gene matches. This CDR3 reads CASSPRDRVEEKLFF. The CDR3 coding sequence is TGTGCCAGCTCACCACGGGACAGGGTGGAGGAAAAACTGTTTTTT.

Ten or more counts support this clonotype. The chain combines TRBV9 with TRBJ2-5, with D possibly being TRBD1 (6 bases). CDR1 is SGDLS, CDR2 YYNGEE, per germline. V dropped 4 bases and J dropped 2 bases, with 9 bases sitting between them. The CDR3 sequence is 13 residues long. CDR3 nucleotide sequence: TGTGCCAGCAGCATGGACAGTCAAGAGACCCAGTACTTC. Encoded protein: CASSMDSQETQYF.

There are a few counts of this clonotype. V gene TRBV24-1 combines with J gene TRBJ2-2; possible D gene TRBD1, 5 bases. The ends were cut back, 7 bases at V and 1 base at J, with 6 bases in the middle. Per germline, CDR1 KGHDR and CDR2 SFDVKD. The CDR3 has 13 amino acids. Here the CDR3 DNA reads TGTGCCACCAGACAGGAGAACACCGGGGAGCTGTTTTTT. It specifies CATRQENTGELFF.

The chain couples TRBV20-1 to TRBJ2-5; 13 bases match TRBD2. Germline V CDR1 and CDR2: DFQATT, SNEGSKA (reference sequence). J was trimmed by 6 bases and V by 4 bases; bases with no gene match: 8. The CDR3 totals 15 residues. In DNA form, the CDR3 reads TGCAGTGCTATTGTCTGGACTAGCGGGAGCAAGACCCAGTACTTC. It yields the protein CSAIVWTSGSKTQYF.

This clonotype was detected a few times. The V and J genes are TRBV6-5 and TRBJ1-4; D gene ambiguous. Germline assignment: CDR1 MNHEY and CDR2 SVGAGI. The CDR3 has 14 amino acids. Trimming removed 8 bases at V and 5 bases at J, with 15 bases between. In nucleotides, the CDR3 is TGTGCCAGCGTTGACTGGGTATTGAATGAAAAACTGTTTTTT. Translated: CASVDWVLNEKLFF.

The chain employs TRBV7-6 and TRBJ2-7; 9 bases are shared with TRBD1. Germline loops: CDR1 SGHVS, CDR2 FNYEAQ. The CDR3 has 15 amino acids. J gave up 1 base and V 3 bases, and 4 bases lay outside the gene matches. Written as DNA, the CDR3 is TGTGCCAGCAGCTTGGACAGGGGATATTCCTACGAGCAGTACTTC. It encodes CASSLDRGYSYEQYF.

The table lists this clonotype with a few counts. The chain recombines TRBV20-1 with TRBJ2-3, with 14 positions matching TRBD2. The V gene's germline CDR1 is DFQATT and CDR2 SNEGSKA (reference sequence). The V segment lost 4 bases and the J segment 0 bases; nucleotides outside the gene matches: 12. This CDR3 contains 19 residues. The CDR3 region has the DNA TGCAGTGCTAAAAGCGGGACTAGCGGGAGAAAAGCTAGCACAGATACGCAGTATTTT. It encodes CSAKSGTSGRKASTDTQYF.